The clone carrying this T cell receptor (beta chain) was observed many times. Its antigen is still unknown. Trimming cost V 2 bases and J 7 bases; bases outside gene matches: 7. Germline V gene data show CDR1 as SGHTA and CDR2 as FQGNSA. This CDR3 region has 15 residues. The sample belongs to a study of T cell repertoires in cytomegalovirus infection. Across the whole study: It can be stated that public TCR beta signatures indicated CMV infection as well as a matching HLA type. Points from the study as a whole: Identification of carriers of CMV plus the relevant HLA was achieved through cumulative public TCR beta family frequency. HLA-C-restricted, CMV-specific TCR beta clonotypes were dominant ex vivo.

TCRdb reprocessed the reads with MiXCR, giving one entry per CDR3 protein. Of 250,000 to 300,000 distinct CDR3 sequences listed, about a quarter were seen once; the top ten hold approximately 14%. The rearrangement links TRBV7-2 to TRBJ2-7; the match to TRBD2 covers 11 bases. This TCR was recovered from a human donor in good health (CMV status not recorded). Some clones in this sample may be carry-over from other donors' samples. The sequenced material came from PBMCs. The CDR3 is CASSLTLAGVGEQYF. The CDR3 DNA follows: TGTGCCAGCAGCTTAACACTAGCGGGAGTGGGGGAGCAGTACTTC. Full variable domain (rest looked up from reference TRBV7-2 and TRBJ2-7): GAGVSQSPSNKVTEKGKDVELRCDPISGHTALYWYRQSLGQGLEFLIYFQGNSAPDKSGLPSDRFSAERTGGSVSTLTIQRTQQEDSAVYLCASSLTLAGVGEQYFGPGTRLTVT.